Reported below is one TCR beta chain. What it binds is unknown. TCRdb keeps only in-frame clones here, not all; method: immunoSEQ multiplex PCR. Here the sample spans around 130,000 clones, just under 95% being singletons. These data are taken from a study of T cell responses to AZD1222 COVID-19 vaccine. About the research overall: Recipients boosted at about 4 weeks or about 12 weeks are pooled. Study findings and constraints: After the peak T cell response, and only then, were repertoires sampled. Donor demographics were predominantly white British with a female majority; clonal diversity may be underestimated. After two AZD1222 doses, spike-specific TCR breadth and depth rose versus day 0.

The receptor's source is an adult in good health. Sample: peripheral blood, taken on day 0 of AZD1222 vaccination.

CDR3 DNA: TGTGCCAGCAGCGCTTCGGGGGGGTATAGCAATGAGCAGTTCTTC. As protein: CASSASGGYSNEQFF. V gene TRBV9 combines with J gene TRBJ2-1, with 8 bases lining up with TRBD2. There are 15 residues in the CDR3. Losses at the gene ends were 3 bases for V and 6 bases for J; bases not matched to a gene: 8. In germline, CDR1 is SGDLS, CDR2 YYNGEE.